This T cell receptor beta chain was identified during a study of blood T cell repertoires in COVID-19. Measured with immunoSEQ multiplex PCR; TCRdb has only the in-frame clones, and not every one. Seen here are some 260,000 clones, around 84% observed once, and the top ten hold 4.1%. The specimen sequenced was PBMCs or T cells enriched from blood (not recorded which). The sequence derives from a man aged 30 to 45 with acute COVID-19.

This chain's CDR3 is CASSQRADTQYF. DNA of the CDR3: TGTGCCAGCAGCCAACGAGCTGATACGCAGTATTTT. This chain links TRBV11-3 with TRBJ2-3; D is uncertain. The CDR3 is 12 amino acids. Germline values: CDR1 SGHNT, CDR2 YENEEA. V was trimmed by 5 bases and J by 6 bases, leaving 9 bases between them.